One sample yielded the 19 T cell receptor beta chains listed below, sequenced in a study of siplizumab effects on memory and regulatory T cells. Profiled with immunoSEQ multiplex PCR; TCRdb holds only in-frame clones, not every one. The sample carries some 99,000 clones, 92% recorded once. The sample comprised Tregs sorted from blood. All receptors derive from a human donor in good health.

The V call is TRBV2, the J call TRBJ2-2; the D is unclear. Per the germline V gene, CDR1 is SNHLY and CDR2 is FYNNEI. The CDR3 sequence is 14 residues long. The germline V and J ends were trimmed by 0 bases and 7 bases, with 9 bases remaining between them. CDR3 amino acids: CASSEALSSGELFF. CDR3 sequence (DNA): TGTGCCAGCAGTGAAGCGCTGAGCAGCGGGGAGCTGTTTTTT.

The V and J genes are TRBV5-4 and TRBJ1-2, with D uncertain. This CDR3 spans 14 amino acids. Trimming cost V 6 bases and J 7 bases, with 19 bases left between them. The germline CDR1 and CDR2 sequences are SGHNT and YYREEE (reference sequence). The CDR3 nucleotides are TGTGCCAGCACCAAACGTGGGGTGGGATCTGGCTACACCTTC. Encoded protein: CASTKRGVGSGYTF.

V is TRBV4-1 and J is TRBJ1-2; D not certain. The germline V and J ends were trimmed by 1 base and 2 bases, with 20 bases remaining between them. The CDR3 has 18 residues. Per germline, CDR1 MGHRA and CDR2 YSYEKL. Written as DNA, the CDR3 is TGCGCCAGCAGCCAAGTCCGCCGTCTCCCCAACCCAAACTATGGCTACACCTTC. Translating gives CASSQVRRLPNPNYGYTF.

The CDR3 sequence is CASSFLNHDPRGKQETQYF. The CDR3, as DNA: TGTGCCAGCAGCTTTCTTAATCATGACCCTCGGGGGAAACAAGAGACCCAGTACTTC. This sequence joins TRBV7-2 and TRBJ2-5; D might be TRBD2 (6 bases). Germline V gene lookup returns CDR1 SGHTA and CDR2 FQGNSA. This CDR3 has 19 residues. V was pared by 3 bases and J by 2 bases, with 25 bases between.

The CDR3 reads CASRGQLYGYTF. For the CDR3, the DNA is TGTGCCAGCCGCGGACAGCTATATGGCTACACCTTC. V is TRBV2 and J is TRBJ1-2; D is possibly TRBD1 (6 bases). Trimming left V 8 bases short and J 5 bases short, with 12 bases between. The germline gives CDR1 SNHLY, CDR2 FYNNEI. The CDR3 totals 12 residues. The full variable domain, rest sourced from reference TRBV2 and TRBJ1-2, is EPEVTQTPSHQVTQMGQEVILRCVPISNHLYFYWYRQILGQKVEFLVSFYNNEISEKSEIFDDQFSVERPDGSNFTLKIRSTKLEDSAMYFCASRGQLYGYTFGSGTRLTVV.

The chain carries TRBV18 and TRBJ1-2; D is unresolved. CDR1 and CDR2 (germline): KGHSH, LQKENI. The CDR3 totals 13 residues. V lost 2 bases and J 8 bases, leaving 12 bases between the germline ends. The CDR3 sequence: CASSPDPSPGYTF. Here the CDR3 DNA reads TGTGCCAGCTCACCAGATCCCTCGCCCGGCTACACCTTC.

The rearrangement joins TRBV5-1 to TRBJ2-5, with 7 bases aligning to TRBD2. The V segment lost 4 bases and the J segment 5 bases; nucleotides outside the gene matches: 11. CDR1 and CDR2 from the germline V gene are SGHRS and YFSETQ. The CDR3 covers 15 residues. The CDR3, as DNA: TGCGCCAGCAGCCAAGTGCCGGGGGGATCGGAGACCCAGTACTTC. It codes for CASSQVPGGSETQYF. Full variable domain (remainder filled in from reference TRBV5-1 and TRBJ2-5): KAGVTQTPRYLIKTRGQQVTLSCSPISGHRSVSWYQQTPGQGLQFLFEYFSETQRNKGNFPGRFSGRQFSNSRSEMNVSTLELGDSALYLCASSQVPGGSETQYFGPGTRLLVL.

The V gene is TRBV19, the J gene TRBJ1-5, with D tentatively TRBD1 (5 bases). The germline gives CDR1 LNHDA, CDR2 SQIVND (reference sequence). V shed 7 bases and J shed 3 bases, with 13 bases lying between them. The CDR3 has 14 amino acids. The CDR3 nucleotides are TGTGCCAGTACTACCGGACAATCCAATCAGCCCCAGCATTTT. The encoded protein is CASTTGQSNQPQHF.

This clone was seen once. The chain joins TRBV5-4 to TRBJ1-1; D might be TRBD1 (5 bases). There are 15 residues in the CDR3. Trimming shortened V by 0 bases and J by 3 bases, and 12 bases separated the two germline ends. CDR1 is SGHNT and CDR2 is YYREEE in the germline V gene (reference sequence). Here the CDR3 DNA reads TGTGCCAGCAGCTTGGGGGGGAACTTGGACACTGAAGCTTTCTTT. It translates to CASSLGGNLDTEAFF. The whole variable domain, filled in from reference TRBV5-4 and TRBJ1-1, reads ETGVTQSPTHLIKTRGQQVTLRCSSQSGHNTVSWYQQALGQGPQFIFQYYREEENGRGNFPPRFSGLQFPNYSSELNVNALELDDSALYLCASSLGGNLDTEAFFGQGTRLTVV.

The J gene is TRBJ2-1, the V gene TRBV5-1; D is perhaps TRBD2 (5 bases). This CDR3 comprises 16 residues. Germline values: CDR1 SGHRS, CDR2 YFSETQ. Trimming shortened V by 4 bases and J by 7 bases, and 21 bases separated the two germline ends. The CDR3 loop is CASSPGERTVSNEQFF. For the CDR3, the DNA is TGCGCCAGCAGCCCCGGGGAGCGAACGGTTAGTAATGAGCAGTTCTTC.

V usage is TRBV5-1 and J usage is TRBJ1-4; D is unresolved. CDR1 and CDR2 (germline): SGHRS, YFSETQ. This CDR3 is built from 14 residues. The V end was cut by 4 bases, the J end by 8 bases, with 15 bases between. The CDR3 DNA reads TGCGCCAGCAGCGCTGAAACCTACGAGGAAAAACTGTTTTTT. As protein: CASSAETYEEKLFF.

The chain is built from TRBV7-8 and TRBJ1-5; D perhaps matches TRBD1 (5 bases). Germline CDR1 SGHVS, CDR2 FQNEAQ. The CDR3 consists of 16 residues. V dropped 1 base and J dropped 0 bases, with 10 bases sitting between them. CDR3: CASSLGQLYSNQPQHF. The CDR3 coding sequence is TGTGCCAGCAGCTTAGGACAGCTATATAGCAATCAGCCCCAGCATTTT.

V and J are TRBV7-8 and TRBJ2-5, with 8 bases matching TRBD1. The CDR3 contains 13 residues. The trim removed 6 bases at V and 2 bases at J, leaving 2 bases unmatched. CDR1 and CDR2 (germline): SGHVS, FQNEAQ. The CDR3 DNA sequence: TGTGCCAGCAGGACAGGGGTGCAAGAGACCCAGTACTTC. Amino acid sequence: CASRTGVQETQYF.

Comment on this clone: Germline is not matched at one junction end, which may reflect a read error. The rearrangement links TRBV14 to TRBJ2-5, with D perhaps TRBD1 (6 bases). In germline, CDR1 is SGHDN, CDR2 FVKESK. The CDR3 runs to 15 residues. The CDR3 protein is CASSKEQGPWETQYF. DNA for the CDR3: TGTGCCAGCAGCAAAGAGCAGGGGCCCTGGGAGACCCAGTACTTC.

This sequence joins TRBV11-2 and TRBJ2-7; 7 bases align to TRBD1. This CDR3 region has 15 residues. Germline V gives CDR1 SGHAT, CDR2 FQNNGV. V gave up 8 bases and J gave up 3 bases; unmatched junction bases: 13. The CDR3 DNA is TGTGCCAGCGGAACACAGGGGATCGGACTCTACGAGCAGTACTTC. This codes for CASGTQGIGLYEQYF.

V usage is TRBV6-1 and J usage is TRBJ2-7; no reliable D call. Deletions cut 6 bases from V and 3 bases from J, with 9 bases between. This CDR3 spans 12 amino acids. Germline V lookup: CDR1 MNHNS, CDR2 SASEGT. The chain's CDR3 is CASRALVYEQYF. CDR3 nucleotides: TGTGCCAGCAGGGCGTTGGTCTACGAGCAGTACTTC.

This clone was detected only once. This chain links TRBV6-1 with TRBJ1-2, with D unclear. The V and J ends lost 0 bases and 5 bases respectively, with 7 bases between them. Germline lookup yields CDR1 MNHNS and CDR2 SASEGT. The CDR3 extends over 13 amino acids. This CDR3 is CASSEAIRYGYTF. Here the CDR3 DNA reads TGTGCCAGCAGTGAAGCGATTAGATATGGCTACACCTTC.

This sequence joins TRBV6-5 and TRBJ1-1, with a tentative D call TRBD1 (5 bases). V was pared by 4 bases and J by 6 bases, with 9 bases between. Per germline, CDR1 MNHEY and CDR2 SVGAGI. This CDR3 contains 12 residues. The CDR3 region is CASSSGVPEAFF. The CDR3 DNA reads as TGTGCCAGCAGTTCGGGGGTCCCTGAAGCTTTCTTT.

The chain uses TRBV29-1 and TRBJ1-2; D uncertain. Trimming stripped 4 bases from V and 5 bases from J, with 20 bases between. The CDR3 sequence is 15 residues long. Germline CDR1 reads SQVTM; CDR2 reads ANQGSEA. CDR3 residues: CSVGVGATRSYGYTF. The CDR3 region has the DNA TGCAGCGTTGGTGTGGGCGCCACCCGGTCGTATGGCTACACCTTC.